Shown below are 27 T cell receptor beta chains from a single sample sequenced in a study of T cell responses to AZD1222 COVID-19 vaccine. Clones were read by immunoSEQ multiplex PCR, and TCRdb kept only the in-frame ones, dropping some. The data show about 140,000 clones, almost 90% seen once. The specimen was peripheral blood, collected on day 0 of AZD1222 vaccination. These receptors were collected from an adult in good health.

The CDR3: CASSASPDRVASEQYF. The DNA for the CDR3 is TGTGCCAGCAGCGCAAGCCCTGACAGGGTAGCGTCCGAGCAGTACTTC. This chain links TRBV9 with TRBJ2-7; 7 bases match TRBD1. With 3 bases clipped from V and 6 bases from J, the junction kept 15 bases outside the gene matches. This CDR3 is built from 16 residues. The germline gives CDR1 SGDLS, CDR2 YYNGEE.

In DNA form, the CDR3 reads TGTGCCAGTAGTATAGGGTCAGGGACAGTCTATGGCTACACCTTC. Protein sequence: CASSIGSGTVYGYTF. The rearrangement links TRBV19 to TRBJ1-2, with 7 nucleotides matching TRBD1. The CDR3 has 15 amino acids. CDR1 is LNHDA and CDR2 is SQIVND in the germline V gene (reference sequence). With 1 base clipped from V and 4 bases from J, the junction kept 6 bases outside the gene matches.

The chain couples TRBV30 to TRBJ2-3; unclear D gene. Germline loops: CDR1 GTSNPN, CDR2 SVGIG (reference sequence). V lost 7 bases and J lost 2, with 16 bases in between. The CDR3 runs to 14 residues. The CDR3: CASAFKRYTDTQYF. DNA of the CDR3: TGTGCCTCGGCCTTTAAGCGTTACACAGATACGCAGTATTTT.

The V call is TRBV4-3, the J call TRBJ1-2; possibly TRBD1 for D (6 bases). The CDR3 sequence is 14 residues long. Looked up from germline, CDR1 is LGHNA and CDR2 is YSLEER. V was pared by 0 bases and J by 5 bases, with 10 bases between. The chain's CDR3 is CASSQDSGTYGYTF. The CDR3 DNA is TGCGCCAGCAGCCAAGATTCCGGGACATATGGCTACACCTTC.

The chain combines TRBV9 with TRBJ2-1, with D possibly called TRBD1 or TRBD2 (6 bases each). CDR1 and CDR2 (germline): SGDLS, YYNGEE. V was trimmed by 0 bases and J by 0 bases, leaving 13 bases between them. The CDR3 is made up of 17 amino acids. In DNA form, the CDR3 reads TGTGCCAGCAGCGTAGGGGGGCGGGAACTCTCCTACAATGAGCAGTTCTTC. As protein: CASSVGGRELSYNEQFF.

The gene calls are TRBV19 and TRBJ1-5; D is ambiguous. Per germline, CDR1 LNHDA and CDR2 SQIVND (reference sequence). This CDR3 is built from 15 residues. Trimming removed 3 bases at V and 4 bases at J, with 13 bases between. The CDR3 protein is CASSIWGFANQPQHF. The CDR3 nucleotides are TGTGCCAGTAGTATTTGGGGATTTGCTAATCAGCCCCAGCATTTT.

This clone was counted only a few times. The rearrangement joins TRBV14 to TRBJ1-1; D is uncertain. Trimming stripped 0 bases from V and 5 bases from J, with 7 bases between. This CDR3 comprises 13 residues. Germline V gene data show CDR1 as SGHDN and CDR2 as FVKESK. The CDR3 is CASSQDAQTEAFF. CDR3 DNA sequence: TGTGCCAGCAGCCAAGATGCACAAACTGAAGCTTTCTTT.

The chain recombines TRBV7-9 with TRBJ1-5; TRBD1 aligns across 9 bases. The germline gives CDR1 SEHNR, CDR2 FQNEAQ (reference sequence). CDR3 length equals 12 residues. J gave up 4 bases and V 11 bases, and 3 bases lay outside the gene matches. CDR3: CASGQGNQPQHF. The CDR3 DNA sequence: TGTGCCTCGGGACAGGGTAATCAGCCCCAGCATTTT.

The rearrangement links TRBV6-5 to TRBJ1-1; D gene ambiguous. Germline V gives CDR1 MNHEY, CDR2 SVGAGI. V was cut by 5 bases and J by 0 bases, with 13 bases left in between. The CDR3 runs 15 residues. The CDR3 loop reads CASSPGTALNTEAFF. Here the CDR3 DNA reads TGTGCCAGCAGTCCCGGTACGGCGTTGAACACTGAAGCTTTCTTT.

V is TRBV11-2 and J is TRBJ1-2; D not resolved. The CDR3 totals 14 residues. Germline lookup yields CDR1 SGHAT and CDR2 FQNNGV. The ends were cut back, 7 bases at V and 7 bases at J, with 19 bases in the middle. The CDR3 spells CASTSQLSVAGYTF. The CDR3 nucleotides are TGTGCCAGCACCTCCCAGTTGTCGGTAGCTGGCTACACCTTC.

V gene TRBV7-9 combines with J gene TRBJ2-3; D unclear. Germline CDR1 and CDR2: SEHNR and FQNEAQ (reference sequence). This CDR3 contains 14 residues. The ends were cut back, 1 base at V and 4 bases at J, with 9 bases in the middle. The DNA for the CDR3 is TGTGCCAGCAGCTTAGATGGCATTTCAGATACGCAGTATTTT. Its translation is CASSLDGISDTQYF. The variable domain in full, with the rest retrieved from reference TRBV7-9 and TRBJ2-3, is DTGVSQNPRHKITKRGQNVTFRCDPISEHNRLYWYRQTLGQGPEFLTYFQNEAQLEKSRLLSDRFSAERPKGSFSTLEIQRTEQGDSAMYLCASSLDGISDTQYFGPGTRLTVL.

V and J are TRBV2 and TRBJ2-3, with 7 nucleotides matching TRBD2. The CDR3 is 14 amino acids. Trimming removed 4 bases from V and 4 bases from J; junction bases left unmatched: 5. Germline V gene lookup returns CDR1 SNHLY and CDR2 FYNNEI. The CDR3 region is CASSVREVADTQYF. The CDR3 DNA reads TGTGCCAGCAGTGTTCGGGAGGTGGCAGATACGCAGTATTTT.

The rearrangement joins TRBV2 to TRBJ1-5, with 8 bases that match TRBD1. This CDR3 region has 18 residues. V lost 3 bases to trimming and J lost 6 bases; unmatched junction nucleotides: 16. CDR1 and CDR2 (germline): SNHLY, FYNNEI. The CDR3 loop reads CASSDQLSGQGVGQPQHF. The CDR3 region has the DNA TGTGCCAGCAGTGATCAGCTCTCTGGACAGGGAGTGGGTCAGCCCCAGCATTTT.

This sequence joins TRBV7-9 and TRBJ2-7; 10 bases line up with TRBD1. Germline loops: CDR1 SEHNR, CDR2 FQNEAQ (reference sequence). V shed 5 bases and J 4 bases; nucleotides not matched to a gene: 14. This CDR3 contains 17 residues. The CDR3 here is CASSTQDRDRGKYEQYF. In DNA, the CDR3 is TGTGCCAGCAGCACCCAAGACCGGGACAGGGGCAAGTACGAGCAGTACTTC.

This chain uses TRBV28 with TRBJ2-4; 10 bases are a match to TRBD1. CDR1 and CDR2 from the germline V gene are MDHEN and SYDVKM. This CDR3 is built from 15 residues. V trimming: 6 bases; J trimming: 5 bases; junction bases outside the gene matches: 7. CDR3 loop: CASRGGQGYENIQYF. The CDR3 region has the DNA TGTGCCAGCAGGGGGGGACAGGGGTACGAAAACATTCAGTACTTC.

This chain connects TRBV5-6 to TRBJ2-7; 8 bases align to TRBD1. V was pared by 4 bases and J by 3 bases, with 9 bases of the junction left unmatched. From germline, CDR1 is SGHDT and CDR2 YYEEEE. The CDR3 spans 15 residues. The CDR3 protein is CASSRLGGQGYEQYF. CDR3 bases: TGTGCCAGCAGCAGATTGGGCGGACAGGGCTACGAGCAGTACTTC.

The J gene is TRBJ1-2, the V gene TRBV13; the match to TRBD1 covers 9 bases. Germline values: CDR1 PRHDT, CDR2 FYEKMQ (reference sequence). The CDR3 is 16 amino acids. Trimming at V came to 6 bases and at J to 4 bases, leaving 12 bases not matched to a gene. The CDR3 region is CASRDPRTGATYGYTF. CDR3 sequence (DNA): TGTGCCAGCAGAGACCCTCGGACAGGGGCAACCTATGGCTACACCTTC. Drawing the rest from reference TRBV13 and TRBJ1-2, the complete variable domain is AAGVIQSPRHLIKEKRETATLKCYPIPRHDTVYWYQQGPGQDPQFLISFYEKMQSDKGSIPDRFSAQQFSDYHSELNMSSLELGDSALYFCASRDPRTGATYGYTFGSGTRLTVV.

The CDR3, as DNA: TGTGCCAGCAGGGGGGCAATGAACACTGAAGCTTTCTTT. Encoded protein: CASRGAMNTEAFF. V usage is TRBV2 and J usage is TRBJ1-1, with D possibly being TRBD1 (6 bases). Germline V gives CDR1 SNHLY, CDR2 FYNNEI. Between the trimmed V and J ends, which lost 6 bases and 0 bases, there was a span of 8 bases. This CDR3 is built from 13 residues.

The chain couples TRBV4-1 to TRBJ1-2, with 7 bases lining up with TRBD1. Germline V gene lookup returns CDR1 MGHRA and CDR2 YSYEKL. Trimming at V came to 4 bases and at J to 4 bases, leaving 3 bases not matched to a gene. The CDR3 totals 13 residues. CDR3 sequence (DNA): TGCGCCAGCAGCCCCCGGGACAGCTATGGCTACACCTTC. Translation: CASSPRDSYGYTF.

The chain has TRBV28 and TRBJ2-3; the D gene is possibly TRBD1 (7 bases). With 6 bases removed from V and 3 bases from J, the gap between germline ends came to 16 bases. Germline V gene lookup returns CDR1 MDHEN and CDR2 SYDVKM. The CDR3 has 15 amino acids. The CDR3 protein is CASRGGGGITDTQYF. The CDR3 nucleotides read TGTGCCAGCAGGGGTGGAGGGGGCATTACAGATACGCAGTATTTT. The full variable domain, its missing parts supplied by reference TRBV28 and TRBJ2-3, is DVKVTQSSRYLVKRTGEKVFLECVQDMDHENMFWYRQDPGLGLRLIYFSYDVKMKEKGDIPEGYSVSREKKERFSLILESASTNQTSMYLCASRGGGGITDTQYFGPGTRLTVL.

In its sample, this clone was seen once. The chain couples TRBV29-1 to TRBJ1-1; D is unclear. The V and J ends lost 1 base and 1 base respectively, with 4 bases between them. This CDR3 has 12 amino acids. CDR1 is SQVTM and CDR2 is ANQGSEA in the germline V gene. The DNA of the CDR3 is TGCAGCGTTGAAGTCTCGAACACTGAAGCTTTCTTT. It encodes CSVEVSNTEAFF.

The chain combines TRBV28 with TRBJ1-3; D is ambiguous. In germline, CDR1 is MDHEN, CDR2 SYDVKM. The CDR3 has 14 amino acids. Trimming took 3 bases from V and 4 from J, leaving 10 bases between them. The CDR3 nucleotides read TGTGCCAGCAGTTTCTCGAGGTCAGGAAACACCATATATTTT. Its translation is CASSFSRSGNTIYF.

This chain connects TRBV21-1 to TRBJ1-5; the D segment call TRBD1 is taken from the table without a DNA check. TRBV21-1 is a documented pseudogene. There are 18 residues in the CDR3. CDR3 bases: TGTGCCAGCAGCAAAGAAGGGTCCGGGACAGGGTTAAATCAGCCCCAGCATTTT. This gives the protein CASSKEGSGTGLNQPQHF.

This clone appeared once. The CDR3 sequence: CSVVPREMGEQYF. For the CDR3, the DNA is TGCAGCGTTGTCCCGCGGGAGATGGGGGAGCAGTACTTC. V usage is TRBV29-1 and J usage is TRBJ2-7; TRBD2 agrees at 7 bases. The CDR3 spans 13 residues. CDR1 SQVTM and CDR2 ANQGSEA come from the germline V gene. J lost 7 bases, V lost 4 bases, and 10 bases had no gene match.

The rearrangement joins TRBV30 to TRBJ2-5; the match to TRBD2 covers 8 bases. The germline CDR1 and CDR2 sequences are GTSNPN and SVGIG (reference sequence). V was pared by 6 bases and J by 5 bases, with 5 bases of the junction left unmatched. The CDR3 runs to 12 residues. CDR3 sequence (DNA): TGTGCCTGTACCTCGGGGGGGGAGACCCAGTACTTC. This codes for CACTSGGETQYF.

The chain combines TRBV7-3 with TRBJ1-1; 9 bases are a match to TRBD1. In germline, CDR1 is SGHTA, CDR2 FQGTGA. Trimming at V came to 5 bases and at J to 4 bases, leaving 8 bases not matched to a gene. CDR3 length: 15 amino acids. The chain's CDR3 is CASSRQGGQGTEAFF. The CDR3, as DNA: TGTGCCAGCAGCCGCCAAGGGGGACAGGGCACTGAAGCTTTCTTT. Full variable domain (outside the CDR3, taken from reference TRBV7-3 and TRBJ1-1): GAGVSQTPSNKVTEKGKYVELRCDPISGHTALYWYRQSLGQGPEFLIYFQGTGAADDSGLPNDRFFAVRPEGSVSTLKIQRTERGDSAVYLCASSRQGGQGTEAFFGQGTRLTVV.

The chain has TRBV7-9 and TRBJ1-1; tentative D call: TRBD1 (5 bases). The V gene lost 5 bases and the J gene lost 1 base, with 11 bases spanning the gap. This CDR3 is 14 amino acids long. The germline CDR1 and CDR2 sequences are SEHNR and FQNEAQ (reference sequence). For the CDR3, the DNA is TGTGCCAGCAGCCCAGGGACGGAGAACACTGAAGCTTTCTTT. Its protein is CASSPGTENTEAFF.